This T cell receptor beta chain derives from a study of blood T cell repertoires in COVID-19. The CDR3 runs to 13 residues. The V gene's germline CDR1 is MNHEY and CDR2 SVGAGI. V lost 10 bases, J lost 3 bases, and 15 bases lay in between. Original processing methods: Nucleated cell number was recorded as an estimate derived from reference gene primer amplification. Method: immunoSEQ multiplex PCR; TCRdb's copy keeps in-frame clones and lacks some. V and J calls and clone size come straight from that table; D and trimming were deduced from the DNA. The data show under 200,000 clones, with 80% seen just once and 3% to 4% held by the top ten.

Material for sequencing was PBMCs or T cells enriched from blood (not recorded which). The sequence came from a woman between 55 and 75 years old who had recovered from COVID-19. The chain recombines TRBV6-5 with TRBJ1-2; unclear D gene. The CDR3 spells CATSRVVDYGYTF. DNA of the CDR3: TGTGCCACCTCCCGGGTGGTAGACTATGGCTACACCTTC.